A single sample is the source of the 14 T cell receptor beta chains below, sequenced in a study of T cells expressing NK-cell markers. TCRdb re-called the 5' RACE reads; one entry per CDR3 protein, DNA not given. The listing contains approximately 420,000 distinct CDR3 sequences. The sample was blood T cells: a sorted CD56 or NKG2C T cell subset, CD4+ or CD8+ T cells, or bulk PBMC T cells (not recorded which). Receptors originate from a woman aged 45-59 years in good health.

V usage is TRBV15 and J usage is TRBJ2-5. The CDR3 contains 11 residues. Germline CDR1 LNHNV, CDR2 YYDKDF (reference sequence). CDR3 in amino acids: CATSQKETQYF. The full variable domain, with the rest looked up from reference TRBV15 and TRBJ2-5, is DAMVIQNPRYQVTQFGKPVTLSCSQTLNHNVMYWYQQKSSQAPKLLFHYYDKDFNNEADTPDNFQSRRPNTSFCFLDIRSPGLGDTAMYLCATSQKETQYFGPGTRLLVL.

V gene TRBV7-9 combines with J gene TRBJ2-4; the TCRdb call, TRBD2, lacks DNA for checking. The CDR3 totals 13 residues. Germline V lookup: CDR1 SEHNR, CDR2 FQNEAQ (reference sequence). The CDR3: CASSPLPGGASYF.

The rearrangement uses TRBV20-1 and TRBJ1-1; TCRdb's D gene call, TRBD1, goes unchecked for lack of DNA. CDR3 length: 11 amino acids. Germline-derived CDR1 and CDR2 are DFQATT and SNEGSKA (reference sequence). The CDR3 loop is CSARTAGVAFF.

V usage is TRBV20-1 and J usage is TRBJ1-4; TCRdb selects TRBD1, and the lack of DNA leaves this call unchecked. The germline gives CDR1 DFQATT, CDR2 SNEGSKA (reference sequence). CDR3 length equals 12 residues. The CDR3 is CSALLGGGKLFF.

The V and J genes are TRBV14 and TRBJ2-4; the TCRdb D gene call, TRBD1, has no DNA to confirm it. CDR3 length: 11 amino acids. Germline-derived CDR1 and CDR2 are SGHDN and FVKESK. CDR3 sequence: CASSRGYIQYF.

The chain uses TRBV20-1 and TRBJ2-7; without DNA, the TCRdb call of TRBD2 cannot be checked. The CDR3 spans 15 residues. The germline V gene has CDR1 DFQATT and CDR2 SNEGSKA (reference sequence). CDR3 sequence: CSATTTSGRSYEQYF.

The J gene is TRBJ2-5, the V gene TRBV12-3 or TRBV12-4; the TCRdb D gene call, TRBD2, has no DNA to confirm it. CDR3 length: 12 residues. The CDR3 loop is CASSTHPGLSYF.

The rearrangement links TRBV19 to TRBJ1-4; the D call from TCRdb, TRBD1, cannot be confirmed without DNA. Germline V gene lookup returns CDR1 LNHDA and CDR2 SQIVND (reference sequence). The CDR3 loop spans 14 amino acids. CDR3 amino acids: CASQITGVNEKLFF. Full variable domain (outside the CDR3, taken from reference TRBV19 and TRBJ1-4): DGGITQSPKYLFRKEGQNVTLSCEQNLNHDAMYWYRQDPGQGLRLIYYSQIVNDFQKGDIAEGYSVSREKKESFPLTVTSAQKNPTAFYLCASQITGVNEKLFFGSGTQLSVL.

The chain carries TRBV19 and TRBJ1-1; TCRdb outputs TRBD1, but without DNA this stays unchecked. Per germline, CDR1 LNHDA and CDR2 SQIVND (reference sequence). CDR3 length: 12 amino acids. CDR3 sequence: CASSIATGGAFF.

The rearrangement uses TRBV28 and TRBJ2-3; absent DNA, TCRdb's TRBD1 call cannot be checked. Germline V gene sequence: CDR1 MDHEN, CDR2 SYDVKM. The CDR3 totals 16 residues. This chain's CDR3 is CASSLGGAGATDTQYF.

This chain joins TRBV6-2 or TRBV6-3 and TRBJ2-1; there is no DNA to check the TCRdb D call of TRBD1. Per the germline V gene, CDR1 is MNHEY and CDR2 is SVGEGT. The CDR3 is 16 residues long. Here the CDR3 reads CASSYPSGTGYNEQFF.

The chain combines TRBV9 with TRBJ2-7; there is no DNA to check the TCRdb D call of TRBD2. CDR1 SGDLS and CDR2 YYNGEE come from the germline V gene. This CDR3 has 13 residues. The CDR3 loop is CASSAPLDYEQYF.

The chain joins TRBV5-1 to TRBJ2-1; the TRBD2 assignment by TCRdb is unverifiable without DNA. This CDR3 region has 13 residues. Germline loops: CDR1 SGHRS, CDR2 YFSETQ. The CDR3 sequence: CASSLHRTSEQFF.

J is TRBJ2-1 and V is TRBV19; TCRdb outputs TRBD1, but without DNA this stays unchecked. The CDR3 has 15 amino acids. Germline V CDR1 and CDR2: LNHDA, SQIVND (reference sequence). CDR3 region: CASSIRDTRWNEQFF. The whole variable domain, remainder taken from reference TRBV19 and TRBJ2-1, is DGGITQSPKYLFRKEGQNVTLSCEQNLNHDAMYWYRQDPGQGLRLIYYSQIVNDFQKGDIAEGYSVSREKKESFPLTVTSAQKNPTAFYLCASSIRDTRWNEQFFGPGTRLTVL.